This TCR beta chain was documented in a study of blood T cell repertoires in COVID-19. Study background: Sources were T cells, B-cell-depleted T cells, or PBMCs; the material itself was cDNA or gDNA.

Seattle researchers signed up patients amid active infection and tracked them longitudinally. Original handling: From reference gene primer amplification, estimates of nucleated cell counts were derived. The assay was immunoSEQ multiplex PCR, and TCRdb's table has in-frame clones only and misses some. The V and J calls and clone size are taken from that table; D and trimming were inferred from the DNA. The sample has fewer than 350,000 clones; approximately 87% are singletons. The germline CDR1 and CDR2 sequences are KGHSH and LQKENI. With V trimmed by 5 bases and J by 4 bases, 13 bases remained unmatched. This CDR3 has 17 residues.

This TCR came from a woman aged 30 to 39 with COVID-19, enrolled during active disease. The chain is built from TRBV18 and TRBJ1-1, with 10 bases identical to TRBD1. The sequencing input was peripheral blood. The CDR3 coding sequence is TGTGCCAGCTCATCACGACAGGGGGCAACTTTTGCCACTGAAGCTTTCTTT. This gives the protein CASSSRQGATFATEAFF.